This is a list of T cell receptor beta chains from one sample in a study of blood T cell repertoires in COVID-19. Clones were sequenced by immunoSEQ multiplex PCR, and TCRdb holds only the in-frame ones, with some missing. The sample carries some 150,000 clones, roughly 82% recorded once. Sequencing used peripheral blood. These receptors were obtained from a woman in her fifties or sixties with acute or convalescent COVID-19. CDR3s include the opening cysteine and the closing phenylalanine or tryptophan. The order of the fields is V gene, D gene, J gene, clone size, CDR3 length, CDR3 protein, CDR3 DNA. The D gene is left open where the match is weak. Size tells how often a clone was seen (once, few, many) or the class of an expanded clone, and some rows leave it out.

TRBV2	.	TRBJ1-2	few	12	CASSDRGYGYTF	TGTGCCAGCAGTGACAGGGGCTATGGCTACACCTTC
TRBV4-3	TRBD2	TRBJ2-7	once	16	CASSPYVGLAGVEQYF	TGCGCCAGCAGCCCGTATGTGGGACTAGCGGGGGTCGAGCAGTACTTC
TRBV2	TRBD1	TRBJ2-3	once	16	CASNALNRGRADTQYF	TGTGCCAGCAACGCCCTAAACAGGGGGCGGGCAGATACGCAGTATTTT
TRBV3-1/TRBV3-2	TRBD1	TRBJ2-7	.	17	CASSQDSWDSLLYEQYF	TGTGCCAGCAGCCAAGATAGTTGGGACAGTTTACTTTACGAGCAGTACTTC
TRBV6-2/TRBV6-3	TRBD1	TRBJ1-6	.	14	CASSTGTGFTPLHF	TGTGCCAGCAGTACCGGGACAGGGTTTACACCCCTCCACTTT
TRBV19	TRBD1	TRBJ1-5	.	16	CASSVLTGGKSQPQHF	TGTGCCAGTAGTGTGCTAACAGGGGGCAAAAGTCAGCCCCAGCATTTT
TRBV18	.	TRBJ1-3	.	15	CASSPWANSGNTIYF	TGTGCCAGCTCACCCTGGGCTAACTCTGGAAACACCATATATTTT
TRBV6-2/TRBV6-3	.	TRBJ2-3	.	14	CASSLDTSTDTQYF	TGTGCCAGCAGCCTGGACACTAGCACAGATACGCAGTATTTT
TRBV7-2	.	TRBJ2-3	.	18	CASSRRGRFPTRTDTQYF	TGTGCCAGCAGTCGGAGGGGGCGGTTCCCGACCAGGACAGATACGCAGTATTTT
TRBV6-1	.	TRBJ1-2	.	14	CASSEAGDAYGYTF	TGTGCCAGCAGTGAGGCAGGGGATGCCTATGGCTACACCTTC
TRBV6-5	.	TRBJ2-2	.	13	CACQEANTGELFF	TGTGCCTGTCAGGAAGCAAACACCGGGGAGCTGTTTTTT
TRBV6-5	.	TRBJ1-6	.	14	CASRQQGRNSPLHF	TGTGCCAGCAGACAACAGGGCAGGAATTCACCCCTCCACTTT
TRBV3-1/TRBV3-2	.	TRBJ1-1	.	14	CASSQAPRGTEAFF	TGTGCCAGCAGCCAAGCCCCTCGCGGGACTGAAGCTTTCTTT
TRBV7-2	TRBD1	TRBJ1-6	once	16	CASSLWSGTGYSPLHF	TGTGCCAGCAGCTTATGGAGCGGGACAGGGTATTCACCCCTCCACTTT
TRBV9	TRBD2	TRBJ2-1	.	17	CASSARLAGEPYNEQFF	TGTGCCAGCAGCGCGAGACTAGCGGGGGAGCCTTACAATGAGCAGTTCTTC
TRBV6-1	TRBD1	TRBJ1-2	.	13	CASSETGGESYTF	TGTGCCAGCAGTGAAACAGGGGGCGAGAGCTACACCTTC
TRBV4-3	TRBD2	TRBJ2-1	.	15	CASSQGLAAYNEQFF	TGCGCCAGCAGCCAGGGACTAGCGGCATATAATGAGCAGTTCTTC
TRBV6-6	TRBD1	TRBJ1-3	.	16	CASSKGQESSGNTIYF	TGTGCCAGCAGCAAAGGACAGGAGAGCTCTGGAAACACCATATATTTT
TRBV10-2	.	TRBJ1-1	.	13	CASSAGYGAEAFF	TGCGCCAGCAGTGCCGGATACGGGGCTGAAGCTTTCTTT
TRBV19	TRBD1	TRBJ2-4	.	17	CASSPNTGSRGRNIQYF	TGTGCCAGTAGTCCGAATACAGGGTCAAGGGGGCGAAACATTCAGTACTTC
TRBV2	.	TRBJ2-5	.	15	CASSEAAGTQETQYF	TGTGCCAGCAGTGAAGCGGCCGGGACTCAGGAGACCCAGTACTTC
TRBV28	.	TRBJ1-1	.	13	CASSLPGNTEAFF	TGTGCCAGCAGCCTCCCCGGGAACACTGAAGCTTTCTTT
TRBV5-4	.	TRBJ1-5	.	16	CASSLGGSSSNQPQHF	TGTGCCAGCAGCTTGGGAGGATCCAGTAGCAATCAGCCCCAGCATTTT
TRBV6-5	TRBD2	TRBJ2-1	.	15	CASSRSGGPDNEQFF	TGTGCCAGCAGTCGTAGCGGGGGGCCAGACAATGAGCAGTTCTTC
TRBV7-8	TRBD2	TRBJ2-1	once	13	CASSSRTRNEQFF	TGTGCCAGCAGCAGCCGGACTAGGAATGAGCAGTTCTTC
TRBV28	.	TRBJ2-4	.	11	CASRDLNIQYF	TGTGCCAGCCGAGACTTAAACATTCAGTACTTC